Listed here are 5 T cell receptor beta chains from one sample, sequenced in a study of blood T cell repertoires in COVID-19. Clones were read by immunoSEQ multiplex PCR, and TCRdb kept only the in-frame ones, dropping some. The sample yields roughly 300,000 clones, 81% seen once. What was sequenced was peripheral blood. All receptors come from a woman between 55 and 75 years old with active or convalescent COVID-19.

This clone has just one count. The rearrangement uses TRBV27 and TRBJ2-3, with TRBD2 matching over 15 bases. Unmatched junction bases numbered 6, after V lost 4 bases and J lost 10 bases. The CDR3 spans 15 residues. Germline V gene data show CDR1 as MNHEY and CDR2 as SMNVEV (reference sequence). CDR3 loop: CASSWGLAGGFAQYF. CDR3 coding DNA: TGTGCCAGCAGTTGGGGACTAGCGGGGGGCTTTGCGCAGTATTTT.

The CDR3 nucleotides are TGCGCCAGCAGCCAAGATCGAGCGAGCGGGGGCTACGAGCAGTACTTC. Its translation: CASSQDRASGGYEQYF. The V call is TRBV4-3, the J call TRBJ2-7; 8 nucleotides align to TRBD2. V lost 0 bases, J lost 3 bases, and 7 bases stayed unmatched. The germline V gene has CDR1 LGHNA and CDR2 YSLEER. CDR3 size: 16 residues.

The chain's CDR3 is CASSPRVGRGAYNEQFF. CDR3 bases: TGTGCCAGCAGCCCCAGGGTAGGGCGGGGGGCTTACAATGAGCAGTTCTTC. This chain connects TRBV7-2 to TRBJ2-1; 8 positions match TRBD2. Trimming took 5 bases from V and 4 from J; bases not matched to a gene: 13. The CDR3 sequence is 17 residues long. Germline V gene data show CDR1 as SGHTA and CDR2 as FQGNSA.

The chain links TRBV4-2 to TRBJ2-5, with 10 bases matching TRBD2. CDR1 is LGHNA, CDR2 YNFKEQ, per germline. This CDR3 spans 17 amino acids. Trimming cost V 4 bases and J 1 base; bases outside gene matches: 9. The CDR3 reads CASSLSGTSETQETQYF. The DNA for the CDR3 is TGTGCCAGCAGCCTAAGCGGGACTAGCGAGACCCAAGAGACCCAGTACTTC.

The chain uses TRBV18 and TRBJ2-5; 10 bases are shared with TRBD2. There are 16 residues in the CDR3. Trimming at V came to 4 bases and at J to 1 base, leaving 6 bases not matched to a gene. CDR1 and CDR2 (germline): KGHSH, LQKENI. The CDR3 is CASSRASGGAQETQYF. CDR3 nucleotides: TGTGCCAGCTCACGGGCCAGCGGGGGGGCCCAAGAGACCCAGTACTTC.